What follows describes a single T cell receptor beta chain. This clone occurred once. Its antigen has not been determined. Base qualities are not at hand, and no much larger clone is one base apart. CD8 naive samples were obtained by positive selection for CCR7 among CD45RO-negative cells, yielding a CD45RA+CCR7+ population from which TemRA cells were excluded. The donors were healthy, HIV-negative adults with no recently reported acute infections or vaccinations. Only Caucasian adults living in Nashville, Tennessee, USA were represented among the donors. Blood was obtained by leukapheresis, after which PBMCs were separated by Ficoll-Histopaque density gradient centrifugation and cryopreserved in liquid nitrogen vapor phase. Analytical flow cytometry was used to check the purity and quantity of every magnetically sorted T cell population. Each sorted fraction had its genomic DNA isolated and then quantified by UV absorbance on a Nanodrop 2000c.

These data come from a study of shared clonotypes between healthy human individuals (dated by TCRdb to 2019 to 2021). For context, the study as a whole: Three men and two women, aged 18 to 49 years, made up the cohort. For each donor, three plates each were used for CD4 naive and CD4 memory, two plates were used for CD8 naive, and one plate was used for CD8 memory. Blood TCR repertoires of roughly five healthy adults were deeply sequenced to estimate repertoire size and the extent of clonotype sharing between individuals. To increase sequencing depth and limit assay-specific biases, different laboratories used diverse techniques to prepare libraries and sequence TCR repertoires. Between about 0.94 and 8.9 billion PBMCs per donor were obtained by leukapheresis. What the study reported, not specific to this receptor: Naive subsets generally had larger estimated clonotype richness than memory subsets did. When four donors were compared, the shared fraction of clonotypes was about 5.5% for naive CD4, about 4% for naive CD8, roughly 2.5% for memory CD4, and about 0.36% for memory CD8. Based on pairwise subsampling, the degree of clonotype sharing among donors was expected to be affected by sequencing depth. Even with the large sequencing depth, rarefaction of the sorted-subset datasets indicated that sequencing was incomplete. The small number of donors limited the genetic and exposure-history diversity represented. Clonotypes shared by all four sorted-subset donors showed higher generation probabilities than non-shared clonotypes. Only blood was sampled, and tissue TCR repertoires likely differ from those in blood.

V was cut back by 3 bases and J by 8 bases, leaving a gap of 11 bases between them. The germline V gene supplies CDR1 SGHAT and CDR2 FQNNGV. The CDR3 has 13 amino acids, counting the end cysteine and phenylalanine. CDR3 DNA is the only sequence kept; it has 39 bases, read in frame from the first base. Using the deep immunoSEQ assay, multiplex PCR amplified TCR CDR3 regions from genomic DNA. Extracted genomic DNA from each cell subset was spread evenly across all wells of several immunoSEQ 96-well plates, with each plate serving as a replicate. For sorted subsets, 150 to 250 ng genomic DNA, equal to tens of thousands of T cell genomes, was loaded into each replicate PCR. The purified libraries were quantified using a Qubit 3.0 fluorometer, sized with a Bioanalyzer 2100, and then quantified again using the KAPA Library Quantification kit. A separate single-read 150-cycle Illumina NextSeq 550 flow cell was used to sequence each immunoSEQ 96-well plate. The source study handled its data this way. Because only junctional sequences without quality scores were contained in the immunoSEQ output, filtering matching that applied to full-length reads could not be performed. To assign V/J genes and CDR3, sequences were annotated using PyIR, a Python wrapper for IgBLAST v1.9, with IMGT germline references. Reads with weak V/J assignments (E-value above 1e-6), missing CDR3, stop codons, out-of-frame junctions, or ambiguous translated residues were removed. V3J clonotypes were defined as sequences sharing the same inferred V gene, J gene, and CDR3 amino acid sequence. Percentage overlap between repertoires was calculated by dividing the number of shared unique clonotypes by the size of the smaller repertoire. Three approaches were used to assess repertoire richness: RTK rarefaction, the Chao1 estimator, and Recon v2.1 estimates of unobserved clonotypes. Generation probabilities for all TCRbeta clonotypes obtained by the gDNA method from several donors were computed using OLGA. TCRdb took over this immuneACCESS table, retaining in-frame rearrangements with V and J assigned. Such tables are incomplete; in checked studies, under half of the missing clones stem from an unresolved V gene, and the remainder is unexplained. Clone size and V and J calls were adopted from that table, with D and trimming inferred from the DNA. This sample gives about 2,100,000 clones in total; roughly 91% of them show up just once. Over 1.5% of the sample belongs to the ten largest clones.

The receptor's source is a man aged 18-30 years in good health. Some clones in this sample may be carry-over from other donors' samples. The specimen was naive CD8+ T cells from PBMCs. The cell subset or site tag for this specimen amounts to: CD45RA+CCR7+. The rearranged chain carries TRBV11-2 and TRBJ2-1, with a weak D call of TRBD2 (5 bases match). The CDR3 has the sequence CASSFGRGYEQFF. The DNA sequence is given as TGTGCCAGCAGCTTTGGACGCGGGTATGAGCAGTTCTTC.